This T cell receptor beta chain was recovered during a study of breast tumors, draining lymph nodes, adjacent tissues. Axillary draining lymph nodes of breast cancer patients supplied the node samples. In its sample, this clonotype was seen many times. The antigen remains unidentified. One entry per CDR3 protein results from TCRdb running MiXCR on the multiplex PCR reads. The sample lists around 130,000 distinct CDR3 sequences, about 20% seen once, with 2.2% in the top ten. Between the trimmed V and J ends, which lost 1 base and 7 bases, there was a span of 14 bases. CDR1 SGDLS and CDR2 YYNGEE come from the germline V gene. The CDR3 is made up of 14 amino acids. General observations from the study: Data fit most tumor T cells coming from lymph node, expanding in tumor. Tumors had less TCR diversity than lymph nodes, more than nontumor tissue. Compared with basal-like, luminal-like tumors shared significantly more repertoire with nontumor tissue. Tumor T cell lymph node origin was a supported hypothesis, not proven.

V is TRBV9 and J is TRBJ2-5, with D possibly being TRBD1 (5 bases). Source material: axillary lymph node tissue. This receptor was identified in a female donor with breast cancer. Some clones in this sample may be carry-over from other donors' samples. DNA of the CDR3: TGTGCCAGCAGCGTAAACCCGTGGGGCGGGACCCAGTACTTC. Translated: CASSVNPWGGTQYF.